This TCR beta chain stems from a study of CD8+ T cells in alopecia areata. Study details: Grafted skin came from C3H/HeJ donors with spontaneous alopecia (about 6-12 months old) and was placed on approximately 7-10-week-old female C3H/HeJ mice.

Time point: mouse skin at time of skin grafting. Biopsy of skin from recipient mice occurred at grafting and 3 and 6 weeks afterward. Study-wide findings and caveats: Higher clonality than in normal scalp was seen in lesional scalp, especially alopecia totalis/universalis. Scalp samples also yield sequences of resident alphabeta T cells from normal skin.

It was cDNA, reverse transcribed from extracted RNA, that served as the sequencing template. TCRdb's copy holds only in-frame clones and misses some; the assay was immunoSEQ multiplex PCR. Reported are about 1,000 clones, none seen only once; the ten largest carry about 6.8%. In its sample, this clone was seen a few times. Its antigen is as yet unknown. Here the gene names and germline are mouse. With the read ending 4 residues before the CDR3 end, the germline J gene is used to fill in that end. The V gene end was trimmed by 5 bases and the J gene end by 0 bases; junction bases not matched to a gene: 1. This CDR3 has 15 amino acids. Germline loops: CDR1 LGHDT, CDR2 YNNKQL (reference sequence).

The clonotype originates from a C3H/HeJ mouse with alopecia areata. MHC haplotype: H2-k. The sample in question was skin, obtained at week 0. The chain carries TRBV4 and TRBJ2-3, with TRBD2 identical over 11 bases. The CDR3 here is CASSHWGGSAETLYF. The part of the CDR3 DNA that was read is TGTGCCAGCAGCCACTGGGGGGGCAGTGCAGAA.